This T cell receptor (beta chain) was identified in a study of CD8 T cells in ankylosing spondylitis. The study's findings and limits: Some motif variants had been reported before (in reactive arthritis synovial fluid and blood).

TCRdb reprocessed the 5' RACE reads with MiXCR, giving one entry per CDR3 protein. In the table there are 200,000 to 250,000 distinct CDR3 sequences, roughly a third of which are singletons. CDR1 is MDHEN and CDR2 is SYDVKM in the germline V gene. The CDR3 is 13 residues long. V lost 7 bases and J 5 bases, leaving 14 bases between the germline ends. Remarks on this clonotype: What it binds is unknown.

Sequencing used blood, either unsorted or a sorted T cell fraction (not recorded which). The TCR was taken from a male donor with ankylosing spondylitis or in good health (not recorded which). This rearrangement joins TRBV28 to TRBJ2-5, with D tentatively TRBD2 (5 bases). CDR3 DNA sequence: TGTGCCAGCAATAGCTTACGGAGGGAGACCCAGTACTTC. It encodes CASNSLRRETQYF.